The 21 T cell receptor beta chains given below trace back to one sample, sequenced in a study of blood T cell repertoires in COVID-19. Method: immunoSEQ multiplex PCR; TCRdb's copy keeps in-frame clones and lacks some. Found here are about 210,000 clones, 81% of them singletons; the top ten hold approximately 9.2%. The sample consisted of PBMCs or T cells enriched from blood (not recorded which). The receptors shown here come from a man in his forties who had recovered from COVID-19.

V is TRBV7-7 and J is TRBJ2-1; a possible D gene is TRBD2 (5 bases). Trimming cost V 5 bases and J 4 bases, with 18 bases left between them. This CDR3 is 16 amino acids long. Germline V gene lookup returns CDR1 SSHAT and CDR2 FNYEAQ (reference sequence). In DNA form, the CDR3 reads TGTGCCAGCAGCCAAAGTGTGTCTGGAGGATACAATGAGCAGTTCTTC. Protein: CASSQSVSGGYNEQFF.

This chain uses TRBV7-2 with TRBJ1-1; tentatively, D is TRBD1 (5 bases). Per the germline V gene, CDR1 is SGHTA and CDR2 is FQGNSA. V was cut by 1 base and J by 5 bases, with 11 bases left in between. This CDR3 spans 14 amino acids. The CDR3 DNA reads TGTGCCAGCAGCTTAGGATTGGGGGGAACTGAAGCTTTCTTT. As protein: CASSLGLGGTEAFF.

This clone was observed a handful of times. J is TRBJ2-1 and V is TRBV4-2, with 8 bases identical to TRBD2. From germline, CDR1 is LGHNA and CDR2 YNFKEQ. This CDR3 has 15 amino acids. Losses at the gene ends were 4 bases for V and 1 base for J; bases not matched to a gene: 3. The CDR3 loop is CASSLRLASYNEQFF. The CDR3 nucleotides read TGTGCCAGCAGCCTCCGACTAGCGTCCTACAATGAGCAGTTCTTC.

This sequence joins TRBV7-2 and TRBJ1-4, with D possibly matching TRBD1 (5 bases). This CDR3 region has 17 residues. V dropped 2 bases and J dropped 2 bases, with 15 bases sitting between them. Germline V gives CDR1 SGHTA, CDR2 FQGNSA. CDR3 loop: CASSLQGYQSTNEKLFF. CDR3 DNA sequence: TGTGCCAGCAGCTTACAGGGATATCAATCGACTAATGAAAAACTGTTTTTT.

Details on this clone: Other DNA variants within this sample encode the same CDR3. The chain joins TRBV6-5 to TRBJ2-7, with 11 bases lining up with TRBD1. Per germline, CDR1 MNHEY and CDR2 SVGAGI. Germline trimming cut 8 bases from V and 2 bases from J; bases unmatched to any gene: 5. The CDR3 loop spans 14 amino acids. The CDR3 nucleotides read TGTGCCAGCTCACGGGACAGGGGGGCCTACGAGCAGTACTTC. This translates into CASSRDRGAYEQYF.

The chain has TRBV6-5 and TRBJ2-1; D remains unclear. Germline V lookup: CDR1 MNHEY, CDR2 SVGAGI. This CDR3 spans 12 amino acids. The V end lost 8 bases, the J end lost 3 bases, and 8 bases lay between the germline ends. CDR3 in DNA: TGTGCCAGCTCCCACTACTACAATGAGCAGTTCTTC. Protein sequence: CASSHYYNEQFF.

The chain is built from TRBV30 and TRBJ1-3; D perhaps matches TRBD1 (5 bases). Germline values: CDR1 GTSNPN, CDR2 SVGIG (reference sequence). V dropped 0 bases and J dropped 1 base, with 10 bases sitting between them. The CDR3 totals 15 residues. The CDR3 DNA sequence: TGTGCCTGGAGTGTAAGGGGAGGGTCTGGAAACACCATATATTTT. Translating it yields CAWSVRGGSGNTIYF.

The gene calls are TRBV7-8 and TRBJ2-3, with TRBD1 matching 8 bases. CDR1 and CDR2 (germline): SGHVS, FQNEAQ. V trimming: 5 bases; J trimming: 1 base; junction bases outside the gene matches: 8. The length of the CDR3 is 16 residues. Here the CDR3 DNA reads TGTGCCAGCAGCACATGGACAGGGAAGGGCACAGATACGCAGTATTTT. It specifies CASSTWTGKGTDTQYF.

This CDR3 is CASSRWDFGREKLFF. CDR3 DNA: TGTGCCAGCAGTCGATGGGACTTTGGTCGGGAAAAACTGTTTTTT. The J gene is TRBJ1-4, the V gene TRBV27; maybe TRBD1 (5 bases). The CDR3 is made up of 15 amino acids. V was shortened by 5 bases and J by 8 bases, with 18 bases between the two germline ends. Per germline, CDR1 MNHEY and CDR2 SMNVEV (reference sequence).

The chain uses TRBV9 and TRBJ1-2, with 10 bases fitting TRBD1. J lost 4 bases, V lost 3 bases, and 6 bases had no gene match. There are 15 residues in the CDR3. The germline CDR1 and CDR2 sequences are SGDLS and YYNGEE. The CDR3 region is CASSASGQGGYGYTF. CDR3 sequence (DNA): TGTGCCAGCAGCGCCAGCGGACAGGGGGGCTATGGCTACACCTTC.

The chain couples TRBV18 to TRBJ1-2; perhaps TRBD1 as D (5 bases). In germline, CDR1 is KGHSH, CDR2 LQKENI. The CDR3 length is 15 residues. Trimming removed 2 bases from V and 6 bases from J, with 16 bases in between. In DNA, the CDR3 is TGTGCCAGCTCACCAGTTAGTGAGGGGAGGAATGGCTACACCTTC. Translation: CASSPVSEGRNGYTF. Full variable domain (remainder filled in from reference TRBV18 and TRBJ1-2): NAGVMQNPRHLVRRRGQEARLRCSPMKGHSHVYWYRQLPEEGLKFMVYLQKENIIDESGMPKERFSAEFPKEGPSILRIQQVVRGDSAAYFCASSPVSEGRNGYTFGSGTRLTVV.

In its sample, this clone was seen a few times. V usage is TRBV18 and J usage is TRBJ2-2, with D unclear. Germline CDR1 and CDR2: KGHSH and LQKENI. This CDR3 spans 15 amino acids. V shed 2 bases and J shed 4 bases, with 11 bases lying between them. As DNA, the CDR3 is TGTGCCAGCTCACCAGATCAAGCCGGCACCGGGGAGCTGTTTTTT. Encoded protein: CASSPDQAGTGELFF.

The genes are TRBV5-5 and TRBJ1-5; D call uncertain. The CDR3 is 16 amino acids. Between the trimmed V and J ends, which lost 1 base and 5 bases, there was a span of 16 bases. CDR1 SGHKS and CDR2 YYEKEE come from the germline V gene (reference sequence). The CDR3 here is CASSLYIDRVDQPQHF. The CDR3 DNA is TGTGCCAGCAGCTTGTATATCGACCGGGTAGATCAGCCCCAGCATTTT.

The chain recombines TRBV11-2 with TRBJ2-7; 8 bases map to TRBD2. Germline values: CDR1 SGHAT, CDR2 FQNNGV. This CDR3 region has 15 residues. J gave up 0 bases and V 5 bases, and 6 bases lay outside the gene matches. CDR3 loop: CASSRTSGYSYEQYF. Here the CDR3 DNA reads TGTGCCAGCAGCCGTACTAGCGGTTACTCCTACGAGCAGTACTTC.

This chain's CDR3 is CASSLAGTGGGTEAFF. The CDR3 coding sequence is TGTGCCAGCTCACTTGCGGGGACAGGGGGCGGCACTGAAGCTTTCTTT. The V and J genes are TRBV18 and TRBJ1-1; 12 positions match TRBD1. Germline V gives CDR1 KGHSH, CDR2 LQKENI. V was pared by 4 bases and J by 4 bases, with 7 bases of the junction left unmatched. The CDR3 loop spans 16 amino acids. Based on the CDR3 plus reference TRBV18 and TRBJ1-1, the full variable domain is NAGVMQNPRHLVRRRGQEARLRCSPMKGHSHVYWYRQLPEEGLKFMVYLQKENIIDESGMPKERFSAEFPKEGPSILRIQQVVRGDSAAYFCASSLAGTGGGTEAFFGQGTRLTVV.

The V and J genes are TRBV2 and TRBJ1-6; 7 nucleotides agree with TRBD1. J gave up 4 bases and V 6 bases, and 3 bases lay outside the gene matches. CDR1 and CDR2 from the germline V gene are SNHLY and FYNNEI. The CDR3 covers 14 residues. The CDR3 protein is CASRAGQYNSPLHF. DNA of the CDR3: TGTGCCAGCAGGGCGGGACAGTATAATTCACCCCTCCACTTT.

The chain links TRBV19 to TRBJ2-2; possible D gene TRBD1, 6 bases. Trimming removed 7 bases from V and 1 base from J, with 10 bases in between. Germline V gene lookup returns CDR1 LNHDA and CDR2 SQIVND (reference sequence). The CDR3 totals 14 residues. As DNA, the CDR3 is TGTGCCAGTACCAGGGGCCGGAACACCGGGGAGCTGTTTTTT. Translation gives CASTRGRNTGELFF. The entire variable domain, with the rest obtained from reference TRBV19 and TRBJ2-2, is as follows: DGGITQSPKYLFRKEGQNVTLSCEQNLNHDAMYWYRQDPGQGLRLIYYSQIVNDFQKGDIAEGYSVSREKKESFPLTVTSAQKNPTAFYLCASTRGRNTGELFFGEGSRLTVL.

The chain recombines TRBV5-6 with TRBJ2-2; TRBD2 agrees at 11 bases. The CDR3 consists of 18 residues. J gave up 0 bases and V 2 bases, and 6 bases lay outside the gene matches. CDR1 is SGHDT and CDR2 is YYEEEE in the germline V gene. CDR3 in amino acids: CASSFALAGGPNTGELFF. DNA of the CDR3: TGTGCCAGCAGCTTTGCTCTAGCGGGGGGCCCGAACACCGGGGAGCTGTTTTTT. The full variable domain, its missing parts supplied by reference TRBV5-6 and TRBJ2-2, is DAGVTQSPTHLIKTRGQQVTLRCSPKSGHDTVSWYQQALGQGPQFIFQYYEEEERQRGNFPDRFSGHQFPNYSSELNVNALLLGDSALYLCASSFALAGGPNTGELFFGEGSRLTVL.

The CDR3 loop is CASSIGDSSYNEQFF. As DNA, the CDR3 is TGTGCCAGTAGTATAGGCGATAGCTCCTACAATGAGCAGTTCTTC. The chain combines TRBV19 with TRBJ2-1; D is uncertain. The CDR3 has 15 amino acids. Trimming removed 1 base from V and 0 bases from J, with 7 bases in between. Per germline, CDR1 LNHDA and CDR2 SQIVND (reference sequence).

The chain combines TRBV23-1 with TRBJ1-4; D not resolved. TRBV23-1 is flagged as an ORF with uncertain function. Trimming pared 0 bases from V and 5 bases from J, leaving 13 bases between. This CDR3 is built from 16 residues. CDR3 DNA sequence: TGCGCCAGCAGTCAATCCGTTCGCAGGATGAATGAAAAACTGTTTTTT. Translated: CASSQSVRRMNEKLFF.

The J gene is TRBJ2-7, the V gene TRBV19; 10 positions agree with TRBD1. Losses at the gene ends were 5 bases for V and 4 bases for J; bases not matched to a gene: 11. Germline V gene data show CDR1 as LNHDA and CDR2 as SQIVND (reference sequence). The length of the CDR3 is 16 residues. CDR3 DNA sequence: TGTGCCAGTAGTCCATATTGGACAGGGGGTAGGTACGAGCAGTACTTC. This sequence encodes CASSPYWTGGRYEQYF. Complete variable domain (other parts from reference TRBV19 and TRBJ2-7): DGGITQSPKYLFRKEGQNVTLSCEQNLNHDAMYWYRQDPGQGLRLIYYSQIVNDFQKGDIAEGYSVSREKKESFPLTVTSAQKNPTAFYLCASSPYWTGGRYEQYFGPGTRLTVT.